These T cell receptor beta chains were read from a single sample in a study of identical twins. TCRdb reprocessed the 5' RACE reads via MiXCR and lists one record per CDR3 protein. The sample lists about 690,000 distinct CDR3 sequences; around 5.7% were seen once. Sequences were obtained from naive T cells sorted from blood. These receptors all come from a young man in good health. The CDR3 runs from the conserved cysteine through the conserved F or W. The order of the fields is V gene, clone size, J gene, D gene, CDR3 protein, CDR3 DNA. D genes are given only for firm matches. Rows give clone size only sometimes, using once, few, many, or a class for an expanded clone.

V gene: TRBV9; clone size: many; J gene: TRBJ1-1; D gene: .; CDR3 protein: CASSVGGVGLNTEAFF; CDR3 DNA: TGTGCCAGCAGCGTAGGAGGAGTCGGCCTGAACACTGAAGCTTTCTTT
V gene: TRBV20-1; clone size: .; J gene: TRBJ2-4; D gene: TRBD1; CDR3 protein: CSAGGQDSQLAKNIQYF; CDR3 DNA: TGCAGTGCTGGGGGACAGGACAGCCAGTTAGCCAAAAACATTCAGTACTTC
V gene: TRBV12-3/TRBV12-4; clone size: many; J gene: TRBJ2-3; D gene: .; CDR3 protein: CASSQTVDTQYF; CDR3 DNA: TGTGCCAGCAGCCAGACAGTAGATACGCAGTATTTT
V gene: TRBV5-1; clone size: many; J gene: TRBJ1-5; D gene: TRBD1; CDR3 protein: CASSLTGTNQPQHF; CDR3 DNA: TGCGCCAGCAGCCTGACAGGGACAAATCAGCCCCAGCATTTT
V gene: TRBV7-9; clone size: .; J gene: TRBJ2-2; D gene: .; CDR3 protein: CASRGFGELFF; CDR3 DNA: TGTGCCAGCCGGGGTTTCGGGGAGCTGTTTTTT
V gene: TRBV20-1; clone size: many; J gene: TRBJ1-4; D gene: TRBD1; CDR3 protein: CSASRQGTEEKLFF; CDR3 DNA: TGCAGTGCTAGTCGTCAGGGGACAGAGGAAAAACTGTTTTTT
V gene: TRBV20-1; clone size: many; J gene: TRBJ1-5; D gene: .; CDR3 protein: CSASRPTGSYQPQHF; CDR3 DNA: TGCAGTGCTAGCCGACCTACAGGGAGTTATCAGCCCCAGCATTTT
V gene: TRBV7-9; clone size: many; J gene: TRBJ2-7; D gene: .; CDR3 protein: CASGRTVYSYEQYF; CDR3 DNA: TGTGCCAGCGGGAGGACAGTCTATTCCTACGAGCAGTACTTC
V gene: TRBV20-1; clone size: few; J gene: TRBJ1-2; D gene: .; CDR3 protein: CSARDVGPVVYGYTF; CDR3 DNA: TGCAGTGCTAGAGATGTCGGCCCCGTCGTCTATGGCTACACCTTC
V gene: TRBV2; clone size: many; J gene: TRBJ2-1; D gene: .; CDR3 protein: CASRITSSNEQFF; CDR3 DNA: TGTGCCAGTAGAATAACTAGCAGCAATGAGCAGTTCTTC
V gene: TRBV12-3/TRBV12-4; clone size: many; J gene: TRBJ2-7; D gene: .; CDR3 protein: CASSSYAEQYF; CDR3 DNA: TGTGCCAGCAGTTCTTATGCCGAGCAGTACTTC
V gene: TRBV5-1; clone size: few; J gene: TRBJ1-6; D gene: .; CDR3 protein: CASSLRDITNSPLHF; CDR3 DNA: TGCGCCAGCAGCTTGAGGGACATCACTAATTCACCCCTCCACTTT
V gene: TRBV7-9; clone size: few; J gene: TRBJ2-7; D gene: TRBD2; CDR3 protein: CASSLLGSGRADEQYF; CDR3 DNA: TGTGCCAGCAGCTTATTGGGTAGCGGGAGGGCCGACGAGCAGTACTTC
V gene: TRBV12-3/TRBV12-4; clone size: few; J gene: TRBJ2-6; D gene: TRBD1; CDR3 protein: CASSSGTAGANVLTF; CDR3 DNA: TGTGCCAGCAGTTCCGGGACAGCTGGGGCCAACGTCCTGACTTTC
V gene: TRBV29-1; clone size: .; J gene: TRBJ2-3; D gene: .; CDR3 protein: CSVESVGHRVIGTDTQYF; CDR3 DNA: TGCAGCGTTGAGAGCGTGGGTCACAGGGTAATTGGAACAGATACGCAGTATTTT